Listed below are T cell receptor beta chains from one sample, sequenced in a study of graft-versus-host responses after intestinal transplantation. The repertoire was sequenced with immunoSEQ multiplex PCR; TCRdb's copy has only in-frame clones and lacks some. The sample comprises 60,000 to 90,000 clones, 80% to 95% of which are singletons, and approximately 1.3% rests with the top ten. What these receptors recognize is not known. The source was unstimulated CD8+ T cells sorted from spleen or lymph node cells, collected before intestinal transplant. The receptors come from a human donor who received an intestinal transplant. Each CDR3 is given with its conserved first and last residue. The order of the fields is clone size, D gene, V gene, J gene, CDR3 DNA, CDR3 protein. D genes are given only for firm matches. Clone size is not always given. Where it is, it says once, few, many or a class for expanded clones.

.,.,TRBV4-1,TRBJ1-5,TGCGCCAGCAGCCAAGCAGAAATCAATCAGCCCCAGCATTTT,CASSQAEINQPQHF
.,TRBD1,TRBV7-9,TRBJ2-7,TGTGCCAGCAGCTGGGGGGACAGGGGCTACGAGCAGTACTTC,CASSWGDRGYEQYF
.,TRBD1,TRBV5-1,TRBJ2-1,TGCGCCAGCAGCCCCCGGACAGGGTTCTCCTACAATGAGCAGTTCTTC,CASSPRTGFSYNEQFF
.,.,TRBV9,TRBJ1-6,TGTGCCAGCAGCTACAGCTCCTATAATTCACCCCTCCACTTT,CASSYSSYNSPLHF
.,TRBD1,TRBV27,TRBJ1-2,TGTGCCAGCAGTTCCGGGACAGGGGCCAACCCCTACTATGGCTACACCTTC,CASSSGTGANPYYGYTF
.,.,TRBV13,TRBJ1-4,TGTGCCAGCAGTCGGGCTGGGCAGGGCCTTAATGAAAAACTGTTTTTT,CASSRAGQGLNEKLFF
.,TRBD2,TRBV7-2,TRBJ2-3,TGTGCCAGCAGCTTTAGCGGGGGGCCCCCCACAGATACGCAGTATTTT,CASSFSGGPPTDTQYF
.,TRBD1,TRBV7-8,TRBJ1-6,TGTGCCAGCAGCCCCTCGACAGGGGTGGCACCCCTCCACTTT,CASSPSTGVAPLHF
.,.,TRBV7-9,TRBJ2-1,TGTGCCAGCAGCTTTCCCAACTACAATGAGCAGTTCTTC,CASSFPNYNEQFF
.,.,TRBV6-5,TRBJ1-6,TGTGCCAGCAGTTACTCGCAGGCCCCTAATTCACCCCTCCACTTT,CASSYSQAPNSPLHF
.,TRBD2,TRBV10-1,TRBJ2-7,TGCGCCAGCAGTGAACTAGCGGGGTTTGGCGAGCAGTACTTC,CASSELAGFGEQYF
.,.,TRBV5-6,TRBJ2-7,TGTGCCAGCAGCTTTGGCGGAACCTACGAGCAGTACTTC,CASSFGGTYEQYF
.,TRBD2,TRBV7-8,TRBJ2-7,TGTGCCAGCAGCTGGGGGGGTTCCTACGAGCAGTACTTC,CASSWGGSYEQYF
.,TRBD2,TRBV10-3,TRBJ2-5,TGTGCCACCCACGGGGGGGAGACCCAGTACTTC,CATHGGETQYF
.,.,TRBV9,TRBJ2-1,TGTGCCAGCAGCGTGACAGGAACCTACAATGAGCAGTTCTTC,CASSVTGTYNEQFF
.,.,TRBV19,TRBJ1-6,TGTGCCAGTAGTAACAGGGATTCAAATTCACCCCTCCACTTT,CASSNRDSNSPLHF
.,.,TRBV9,TRBJ2-3,TGTGCCAGCAGCCCCGGAGATACGCAGTATTTT,CASSPGDTQYF
.,TRBD2,TRBV28,TRBJ2-1,TGTGCCAGCAGCCCGACTAGCGGGGGATCCTCCTACAATGAGCAGTTCTTC,CASSPTSGGSSYNEQFF
.,TRBD1,TRBV7-3,TRBJ1-2,TGTGCCAGCAGCGCCCGGACAGGGGTTGTGGATGGCTACACCTTC,CASSARTGVVDGYTF
.,TRBD1,TRBV19,TRBJ1-2,TGTGCCAGTAGCACCGGACAGGGCACCTATGGCTACACCTTC,CASSTGQGTYGYTF
.,TRBD2,TRBV7-9,TRBJ2-7,TGTGCCAGCAGCTTAGTGAGCGGGGGGGCGGTGGAGCAGTACTTC,CASSLVSGGAVEQYF
.,TRBD2,TRBV10-3,TRBJ2-2,TGTGCCATCAGTGATGAGGCTAGCGGGGAGATTGGAACCGGGGAGCTGTTTTTT,CAISDEASGEIGTGELFF
.,TRBD2,TRBV7-6,TRBJ2-7,TGTGCCAGCAGCTTAGGGGGGGGAGCAAGCTACGAGCAGTACTTC,CASSLGGGASYEQYF
.,.,TRBV29-1,TRBJ1-2,TGCAGCGTTGACGAGGGTGGCTATGGCTACACCTTC,CSVDEGGYGYTF
.,.,TRBV19,TRBJ1-1,TGTGCCAGTGGGGAGGGCACTGAAGCTTTCTTT,CASGEGTEAFF
.,.,TRBV2,TRBJ1-5,TGTGCCAGCACCGGAGAATACAATCAGCCCCAGCATTTT,CASTGEYNQPQHF
.,TRBD1,TRBV14,TRBJ1-4,TGTGCCAGGGGGGTCCAAGACAGGGGTTTATTTTGTGAAAAACTGTTTTTT,CARGVQDRGLFCEKLFF
.,TRBD2,TRBV27,TRBJ2-1,TGTGCCAGCAGTGAGATAGCGGGGGGTGGTGAGCAGTTCTTC,CASSEIAGGGEQFF
.,.,TRBV29-1,TRBJ1-1,TGCAGCGTTGAAAGCCGATCCACTGAAGCTTTCTTT,CSVESRSTEAFF
.,TRBD2,TRBV9,TRBJ2-2,TGTGCCAGCAGCCCCAGTATTGGGCCGGGGGGCGGGGAGCTGTTTTTT,CASSPSIGPGGGELFF
once,.,TRBV19,TRBJ1-5,TGTGCCAGTCAAGCAAATAGCAATCAGCCCCAGCATTTT,CASQANSNQPQHF
once,.,TRBV4-1,TRBJ1-6,TGCGCCAGCAGCCAAGATGGGGGACTTAATTCACCCCTCCACTTT,CASSQDGGLNSPLHF
.,TRBD2,TRBV10-2,TRBJ2-1,TGCGCCAGCAGTGACTTCAGCGGGGGCGGGAATGAGCAGTTCTTC,CASSDFSGGGNEQFF
once,.,TRBV27,TRBJ1-1,TGTGCCAGCAGTTTAGTCGGGGGGGGGAACACTGAAGCTTTCTTT,CASSLVGGGNTEAFF
.,TRBD2,TRBV6-5,TRBJ2-1,TGTGCCAGCAGAAGCGGGGGAGTTCTCAATGAGCAGTTCTTC,CASRSGGVLNEQFF